Below are 10 T cell receptor beta chains sequenced from a single sample in a study of blood T cells in healthy people across ages. Alongside a J-beta primer mix, a sample-barcoded 5' primer served in a second PCR lasting about 7 to 11 cycles. TCRdb recomputed calls from the 5' RACE reads with MiXCR, one row per CDR3 protein. The table includes almost 1 million distinct CDR3 sequences, 45% to 60% detected once. The sequencing sample was made of blood. The receptors here all came from a woman aged 55-69 years in good health.

This rearrangement joins TRBV29-1 to TRBJ2-7; TRBD1 matches at 8 bases. This CDR3 is 14 amino acids long. CDR1 is SQVTM and CDR2 is ANQGSEA in the germline V gene. V was pared by 5 bases and J by 2 bases, with 8 bases of the junction left unmatched. The CDR3 DNA reads TGCAGCGTTATTTCCGGGACAGGAGCCTACGAGCAGTACTTC. It codes for CSVISGTGAYEQYF.

The chain links TRBV29-1 to TRBJ2-7; 8 bases line up with TRBD1. This CDR3 contains 12 residues. Looked up from germline, CDR1 is SQVTM and CDR2 is ANQGSEA. V lost 8 bases to trimming and J lost 7 bases; unmatched junction nucleotides: 10. The CDR3 DNA follows: TGCAGCTTTGGACAGGGTGCTAGGGAGCAGTACTTC. Protein sequence: CSFGQGAREQYF.

This clonotype was seen a handful of times. V and J are TRBV7-8 and TRBJ1-5; TRBD1 aligns across 9 bases. The junction had 13 bases not matched to a gene; V was cut back by 4 bases and J by 6 bases. CDR1 and CDR2 (germline): SGHVS, FQNEAQ. There are 17 residues in the CDR3. CDR3 amino acids: CASSWTMDRGVGQPQHF. The CDR3 DNA reads TGTGCCAGCAGCTGGACAATGGACAGGGGTGTAGGTCAGCCCCAGCATTTT.

This clonotype was counted ten times or more. V is TRBV28 and J is TRBJ2-1; no definite D call. The germline CDR1 and CDR2 sequences are MDHEN and SYDVKM. Trimming removed 6 bases at V and 5 bases at J, with 8 bases between. The CDR3 consists of 12 residues. CDR3 loop: CASRERDNEQFF. The CDR3 DNA follows: TGTGCCAGCAGGGAACGGGACAATGAGCAGTTCTTC.

This clonotype showed up just a few times. This chain joins TRBV15 and TRBJ2-1, with a tentative D call TRBD2 (6 bases). This CDR3 spans 14 amino acids. V lost 1 base and J 8 bases, leaving 12 bases between the germline ends. Germline V gene sequence: CDR1 LNHNV, CDR2 YYDKDF (reference sequence). The DNA for the CDR3 is TGTGCCACCAGCAGAGCGGGAGTTTATTATGAGCAGTTCTTC. This translates into CATSRAGVYYEQFF.

The J gene is TRBJ2-7, the V gene TRBV12-3 or TRBV12-4, with D uncertain. The V and J ends lost 6 bases and 4 bases respectively, with 10 bases between them. This CDR3 has 12 residues. This CDR3 reads CASRKERYEQYF. The DNA for the CDR3 is TGTGCCAGCAGAAAGGAGAGGTACGAGCAGTACTTC.

This chain joins TRBV12-3 or TRBV12-4 and TRBJ1-2, with 8 bases fitting TRBD1. The junction had 14 bases not matched to a gene; V was cut back by 6 bases and J by 8 bases. This CDR3 is built from 15 residues. The DNA for the CDR3 is TGTGCCAGCAGACCCCGCGCAGGGGGCCTGGGGGGCTACACCTTC. This encodes CASRPRAGGLGGYTF.

The gene calls are TRBV12-3 or TRBV12-4 and TRBJ1-1; D call uncertain. V was shortened by 3 bases and J by 9 bases, with 11 bases between the two germline ends. This CDR3 has 12 residues. Here the CDR3 DNA reads TGTGCCAGCAGTTTCGCCCGAGGTAAAGCTTTCTTT. This encodes CASSFARGKAFF.

The J gene is TRBJ2-3, the V gene TRBV18; D is unresolved. The CDR3 consists of 17 residues. Trimming removed 3 bases at V and 0 bases at J, with 16 bases between. Looked up from germline, CDR1 is KGHSH and CDR2 is LQKENI. The CDR3 DNA reads as TGTGCCAGCTCACCCGGGCGGCTGACACCTAGCACAGATACGCAGTATTTT. Its protein is CASSPGRLTPSTDTQYF.

The chain links TRBV24-1 to TRBJ2-5; the D gene is possibly TRBD2 (5 bases). V was pared by 7 bases and J by 4 bases, with 15 bases between. Germline V CDR1 and CDR2: KGHDR, SFDVKD. The CDR3 is 14 amino acids. The CDR3: CATSPPGFRETQYF. CDR3 in DNA: TGTGCCACCAGCCCCCCGGGATTCCGAGAGACCCAGTACTTC.